This T cell receptor beta chain was captured in a study of identical twins (dated by TCRdb to the mid-2010s). Regarding the study in general: TCR alpha and beta repertoires from monozygotic twins, unrelated adults of various ages and cord blood were deep-sequenced to test whether fetal clonotypes persist. To rule out contamination, the twin experiments were replicated at different times with different library preparation protocols. What the research found in general, with its limitations: Compared with coincidental sharing between unrelated individuals, out-of-frame TCR alpha sequences shared between twins showed an excess of sequences with low generation probability. Invariant T cells such as MAIT and iNKT could partly confound zero-insertion analyses, although diverse VJ usage argued against such confounding for most clonotypes. Recombination models systematically underestimated out-of-frame TCR alpha sharing in monozygotic twins but agreed with sharing between unrelated individuals. Abundant cord blood beta clonotypes had fewer insertions, young adult naive repertoires showed a similar but weaker trend, and memory repertoires showed no such trend. The excess sharing between twins in beta out-of-frame sequences was weaker because fewer shared sequences reduced the signal-to-noise ratio. Because the same donors could not be followed over many years, the conclusions relied on cross-sectional statistical analysis.

Every donor in the study was a healthy Caucasian. Three pairs of female monozygotic twins, all aged about 18 to 30 years, made up the twin cohort. Positive isolation kits from Invitrogen were used to isolate CD4+ and CD8+ T cell populations. A note on this clonotype: Its antigen has not been determined. Base qualities are not provided; no much larger clone lies one nucleotide away.

The library was made by 5' RACE. Sequenced on an Illumina HiSeq 2000. Template switching introduced a universal primer binding site; the final cDNA contained a unique molecular identifier, enabling accurate counting of TCR cDNA molecules. Specific primers in the conserved constant-segment region were used to synthesize first-strand cDNA for TCR alpha and beta chains. Each cDNA library was double barcoded, with a SMART-Mk sample barcode plus Illumina barcodes, to control for contamination. TruSeq adapter sequences, together with Illumina sample barcodes, were added in two successive PCR steps. The TCR alpha and beta cDNA libraries were sequenced on the Illumina HiSeq platform using custom primers. On the study's bioinformatics: MiGEC was used to process raw reads and extract unique molecular identifiers, and MiXCR was used to find CDR3 positions. Recombination models were inferred per individual with the repgenHMM and IGoR tools using an EM algorithm. Shared clonotypes were analyzed with the tcR package in R, and sharing was normalized by the product of cloneset sizes. To study raw recombination without the effects of thymic and clonal selection, out-of-frame nonproductive sequences were analyzed. TCRdb handled the public reads itself, with Q25 trimming in fastp and clone calling in MiXCR, and kept productive beta chains. Rows are unified per CDR3 protein, each entry keeping the most common DNA and genes. Here the V and J calls rest on TCRdb's processing, not on the authors' analysis. The sample has 510,000 or so distinct CDR3 sequences on record, 13% to 15% of them singletons. The top ten hold roughly 0.44% of the sample.

The same data also went into a second study, on yellow fever vaccine responses in identical twins. Per the second study: The authors reported that the T cell response to vaccination in identical twins appeared partly convergent and partly personalized. Focusing on identical twins, the study followed the T cell clones that responded to the vaccine, and did so with precision.

The sequence derives from a woman under 30 in good health. Sequenced input: CD4+ T cells sorted from blood.

The CDR3 reads as follows: CASSPPVRGLGANVLTF. The nucleotides read TGTGCCAGCTCACCACCGGTCAGGGGGCTTGGGGCCAACGTCCTGACTTTC. The rearranged chain carries TRBV18 and TRBJ2-6; a stretch of 8 junction bases matches TRBD1. Taken from the germline V gene, the CDR1 and CDR2 loops are KGHSH and LQKENI. V has 0 bases trimmed and J has 3 bases trimmed; junction bases matching no gene number 4. Including the terminal cysteine and phenylalanine, the CDR3 comprises 17 residues. The retained sequence is limited to the CDR3, 51 bases, with the frame set at the first base.